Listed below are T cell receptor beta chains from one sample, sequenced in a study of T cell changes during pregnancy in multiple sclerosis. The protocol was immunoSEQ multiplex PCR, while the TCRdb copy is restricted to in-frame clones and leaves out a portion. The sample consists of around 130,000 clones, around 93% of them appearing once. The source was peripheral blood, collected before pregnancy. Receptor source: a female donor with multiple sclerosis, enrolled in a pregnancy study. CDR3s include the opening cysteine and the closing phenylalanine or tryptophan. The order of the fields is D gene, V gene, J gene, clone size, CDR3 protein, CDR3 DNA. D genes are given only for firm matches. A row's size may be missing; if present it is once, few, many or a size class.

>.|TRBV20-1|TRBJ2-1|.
CSARTIWRQFF
TGCAGTGCTAGGACTATATGGAGACAGTTCTTC
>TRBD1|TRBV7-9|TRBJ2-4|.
CASSSRGLRNIQYF
TGTGCCAGCAGCTCCAGGGGGCTGCGGAACATTCAGTACTTC
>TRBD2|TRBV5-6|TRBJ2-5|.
CASSFNWGSGGQTQYF
TGTGCCAGCAGCTTTAACTGGGGTAGCGGGGGGCAGACCCAGTACTTC
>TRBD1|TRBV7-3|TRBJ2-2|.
CASSLKGGGTGNTGELFF
TGTGCCAGCAGCCTAAAAGGGGGCGGGACAGGGAACACCGGGGAGCTGTTTTTT
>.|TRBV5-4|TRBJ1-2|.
CASSLGSALANYGYTF
TGTGCCAGCAGCTTGGGGTCAGCTCTAGCTAACTATGGCTACACCTTC
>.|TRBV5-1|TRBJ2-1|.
CASSSQRASYNEQFF
TGCGCCAGCAGCTCCCAGCGGGCATCCTACAATGAGCAGTTCTTC
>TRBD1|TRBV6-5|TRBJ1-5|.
CASRGTGDSNQPQHF
TGTGCCTCCCGGGGGACAGGGGATAGCAATCAGCCCCAGCATTTT
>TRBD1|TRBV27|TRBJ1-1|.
CASSAKQGMNTEAFF
TGTGCCAGCAGTGCCAAACAGGGGATGAACACTGAAGCTTTCTTT
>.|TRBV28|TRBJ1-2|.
CASSLGHVYGYTF
TGTGCCAGCAGTTTGGGGCACGTCTATGGCTACACCTTC
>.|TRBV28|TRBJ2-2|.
CASSSSPQASGELFF
TGTGCCAGCAGTTCTAGCCCCCAGGCTTCCGGGGAGCTGTTTTTT
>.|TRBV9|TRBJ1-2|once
CASSVSPVIDSTNYGYTF
TGTGCCAGCAGCGTAAGCCCCGTGATTGACAGTACTAACTATGGCTACACCTTC
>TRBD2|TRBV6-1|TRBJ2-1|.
CASSEATSGGADSLEQFF
TGTGCCAGCAGTGAAGCGACTAGCGGGGGGGCCGACAGTCTTGAGCAGTTCTTC
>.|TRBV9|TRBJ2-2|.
CASSVEGQTTGELFF
TGTGCCAGCAGCGTAGAAGGACAGACCACCGGGGAGCTGTTTTTT
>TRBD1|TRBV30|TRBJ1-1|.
CAWRSRGRGTEAFF
TGTGCCTGGAGGAGCAGGGGGCGAGGAACTGAAGCTTTCTTT
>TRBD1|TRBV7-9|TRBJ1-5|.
CASSPGGDRGTHYQPQHF
TGTGCCAGCAGCCCGGGGGGGGACAGGGGGACCCATTATCAGCCCCAGCATTTT
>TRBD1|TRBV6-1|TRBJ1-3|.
CASRVTGGSGNTIYF
TGTGCCAGCAGGGTGACAGGGGGTTCTGGAAACACCATATATTTT
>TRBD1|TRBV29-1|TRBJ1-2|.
CSAAGQMSLYGYTF
TGCAGCGCCGCGGGACAGATGTCTCTCTATGGCTACACCTTC
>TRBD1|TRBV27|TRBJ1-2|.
CASSPGQGRGSYGYTF
TGTGCCAGCAGCCCCGGACAGGGGAGGGGGAGCTATGGCTACACCTTC
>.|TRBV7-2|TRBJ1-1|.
CASSARIFMNTEAFF
TGTGCCAGCAGCGCTAGGATTTTCATGAACACTGAAGCTTTCTTT
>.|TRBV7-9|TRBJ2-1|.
CASSPHNEQFF
TGTGCCAGCAGCCCTCACAATGAGCAGTTCTTC
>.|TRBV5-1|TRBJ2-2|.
CASSLDGRDTGELFF
TGCGCCAGCAGCTTAGACGGGAGAGACACCGGGGAGCTGTTTTTT
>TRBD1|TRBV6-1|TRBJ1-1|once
CASSARQGRAAFF
TGTGCCAGCAGTGCCCGACAGGGCCGAGCAGCTTTCTTT
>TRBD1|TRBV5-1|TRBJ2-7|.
CASSNGQGGHEQYF
TGCGCCAGCAGCAACGGACAGGGGGGCCACGAGCAGTACTTC
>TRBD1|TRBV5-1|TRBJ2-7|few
CATRTIPGQSSYEQYF
TGCGCCACCAGGACGATACCGGGACAGAGCTCCTACGAGCAGTACTTC
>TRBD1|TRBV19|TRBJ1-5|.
CASSKDREKNQPQHF
TGTGCCAGTAGTAAGGACAGGGAGAAGAATCAGCCCCAGCATTTT
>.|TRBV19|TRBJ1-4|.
CASSQRRATNEKLFF
TGTGCCAGTAGTCAGCGACGGGCAACTAATGAAAAACTGTTTTTT
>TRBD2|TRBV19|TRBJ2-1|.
CASNGLADNEQFF
TGTGCCAGTAATGGACTAGCGGACAATGAGCAGTTCTTC
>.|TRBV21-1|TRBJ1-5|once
CASSTWTGNQPQHF
TGTGCCAGCAGCACCTGGACGGGGAATCAGCCCCAGCATTTT
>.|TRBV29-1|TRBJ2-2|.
CSVEQENTGELFF
TGCAGCGTTGAACAGGAGAACACCGGGGAGCTGTTTTTT
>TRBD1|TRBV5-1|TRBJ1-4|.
CASSLGGDRERLFF
TGCGCCAGCAGCTTGGGCGGGGACAGGGAACGACTGTTTTTT
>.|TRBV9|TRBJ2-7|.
CASSGGPFYEQYF
TGTGCCAGCAGCGGGGGGCCTTTCTACGAGCAGTACTTC
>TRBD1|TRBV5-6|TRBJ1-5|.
CASSSGGWSNQPQHF
TGTGCCAGCAGCTCAGGGGGCTGGAGCAATCAGCCCCAGCATTTT
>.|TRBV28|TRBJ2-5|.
CASTPQTGTETQYF
TGTGCCAGCACCCCACAAACGGGAACAGAGACCCAGTACTTC
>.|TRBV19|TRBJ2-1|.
CASSSGGADNEQFF
TGTGCCAGTAGTAGTGGGGGGGCGGATAATGAGCAGTTCTTC
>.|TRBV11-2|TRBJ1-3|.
CASSLKESNSGNTIYF
TGTGCCAGCAGCTTAAAGGAGTCTAACTCTGGAAACACCATATATTTT
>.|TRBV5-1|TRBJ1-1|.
CASSPMGLNTEAFF
TGCGCCAGCAGCCCCATGGGGCTGAACACTGAAGCTTTCTTT
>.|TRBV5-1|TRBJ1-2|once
CASSLGQPNYGYTF
TGCGCCAGCAGCTTGGGACAGCCTAACTATGGCTACACCTTC
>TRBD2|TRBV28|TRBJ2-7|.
CASAMLAGRPYEQYF
TGTGCCAGCGCTATGCTAGCGGGCAGACCCTACGAGCAGTACTTC
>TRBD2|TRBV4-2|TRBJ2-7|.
CASSQDGLAGNYEQYF
TGTGCCAGCAGCCAAGACGGACTAGCGGGAAACTACGAGCAGTACTTC
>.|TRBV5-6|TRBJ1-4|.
CASSRGTPEKLFF
TGTGCCAGCAGCCGTGGGACACCCGAAAAACTGTTTTTT
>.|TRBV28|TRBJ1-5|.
CASISPNQPQHF
TGTGCCAGTATCTCCCCCAATCAGCCCCAGCATTTT